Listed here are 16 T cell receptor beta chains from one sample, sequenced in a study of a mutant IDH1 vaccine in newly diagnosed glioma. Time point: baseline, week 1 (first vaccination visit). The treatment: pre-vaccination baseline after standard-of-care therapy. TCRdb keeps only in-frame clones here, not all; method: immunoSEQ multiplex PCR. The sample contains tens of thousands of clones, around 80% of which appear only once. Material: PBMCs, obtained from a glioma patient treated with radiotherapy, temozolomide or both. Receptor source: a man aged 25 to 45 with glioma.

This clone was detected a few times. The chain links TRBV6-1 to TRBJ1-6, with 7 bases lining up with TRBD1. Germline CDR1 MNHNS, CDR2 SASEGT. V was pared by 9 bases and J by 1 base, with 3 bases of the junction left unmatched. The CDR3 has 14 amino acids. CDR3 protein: CASDRESYNSPLHF. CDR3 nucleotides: TGTGCCAGTGACAGGGAATCCTATAATTCACCCCTCCACTTT.

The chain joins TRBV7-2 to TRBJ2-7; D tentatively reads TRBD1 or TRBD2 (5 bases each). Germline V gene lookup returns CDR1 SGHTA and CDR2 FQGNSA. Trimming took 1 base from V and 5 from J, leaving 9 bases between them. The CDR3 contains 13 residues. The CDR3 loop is CASSLGRGDEQYF. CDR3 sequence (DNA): TGTGCCAGCAGCTTAGGACGGGGCGACGAGCAGTACTTC.

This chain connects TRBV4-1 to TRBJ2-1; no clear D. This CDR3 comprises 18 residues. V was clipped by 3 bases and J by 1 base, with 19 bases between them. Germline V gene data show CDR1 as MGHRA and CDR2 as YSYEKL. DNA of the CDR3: TGCGCCAGCAGCCAGGAAGCCTCAACAGCCAAATCCTACAATGAGCAGTTCTTC. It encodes CASSQEASTAKSYNEQFF.

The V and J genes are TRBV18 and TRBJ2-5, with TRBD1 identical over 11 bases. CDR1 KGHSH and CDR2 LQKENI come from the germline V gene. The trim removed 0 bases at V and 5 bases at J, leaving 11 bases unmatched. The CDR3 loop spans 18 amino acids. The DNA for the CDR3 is TGTGCCAGCTCACCACCGATACCGGACAGGGGGCAAGGGGAGACCCAGTACTTC. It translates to CASSPPIPDRGQGETQYF.

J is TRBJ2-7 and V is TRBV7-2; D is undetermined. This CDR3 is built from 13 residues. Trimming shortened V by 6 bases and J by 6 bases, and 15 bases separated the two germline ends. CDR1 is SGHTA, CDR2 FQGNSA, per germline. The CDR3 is CASSSGGTPEQYF. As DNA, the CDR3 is TGTGCCAGCAGTTCAGGCGGCACCCCCGAGCAGTACTTC.

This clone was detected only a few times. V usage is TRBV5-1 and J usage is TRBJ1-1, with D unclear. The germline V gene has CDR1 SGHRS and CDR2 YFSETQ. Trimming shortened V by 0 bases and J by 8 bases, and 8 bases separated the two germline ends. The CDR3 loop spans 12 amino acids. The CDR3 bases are TGCGCCAGCAGCTTGGAGAAAGGAGAAGCTTTCTTT. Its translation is CASSLEKGEAFF.

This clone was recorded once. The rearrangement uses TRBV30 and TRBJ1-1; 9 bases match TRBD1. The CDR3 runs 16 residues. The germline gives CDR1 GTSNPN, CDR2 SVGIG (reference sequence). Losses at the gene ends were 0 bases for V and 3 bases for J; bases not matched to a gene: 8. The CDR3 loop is CAWSVGGQGHDTEAFF. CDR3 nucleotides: TGTGCCTGGAGTGTTGGGGGACAGGGACACGACACTGAAGCTTTCTTT.

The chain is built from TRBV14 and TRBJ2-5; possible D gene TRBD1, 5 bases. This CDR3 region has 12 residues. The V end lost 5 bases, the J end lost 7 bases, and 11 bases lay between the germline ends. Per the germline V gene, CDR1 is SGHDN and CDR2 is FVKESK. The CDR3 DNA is TGTGCCAGCAGCAGGCGGCAGGGGACCCAGTACTTC. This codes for CASSRRQGTQYF.

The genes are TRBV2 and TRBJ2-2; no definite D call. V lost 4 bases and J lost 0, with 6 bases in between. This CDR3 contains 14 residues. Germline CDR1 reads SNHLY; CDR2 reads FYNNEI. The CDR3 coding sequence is TGTGCCAGCAGTGTGCCTACGAACACCGGGGAGCTGTTTTTT. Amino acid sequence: CASSVPTNTGELFF.

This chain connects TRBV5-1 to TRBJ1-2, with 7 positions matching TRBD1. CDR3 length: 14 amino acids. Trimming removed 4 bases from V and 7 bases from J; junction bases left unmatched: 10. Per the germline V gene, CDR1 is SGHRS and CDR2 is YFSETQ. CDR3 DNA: TGCGCCAGCAGCGAAGTACAGGGGTCGGGTGGCTACACCTTC. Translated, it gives CASSEVQGSGGYTF.

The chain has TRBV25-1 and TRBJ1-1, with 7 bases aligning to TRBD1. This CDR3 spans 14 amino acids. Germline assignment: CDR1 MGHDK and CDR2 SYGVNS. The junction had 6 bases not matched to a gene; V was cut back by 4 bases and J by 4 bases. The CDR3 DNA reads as TGTGCCAGCAGTGCGACAGGGAAGGGCACTGAAGCTTTCTTT. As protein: CASSATGKGTEAFF. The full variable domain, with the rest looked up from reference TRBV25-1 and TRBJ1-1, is EADIYQTPRYLVIGTGKKITLECSQTMGHDKMYWYQQDPGMELHLIHYSYGVNSTEKGDLSSESTVSRIRTEHFPLTLESARPSHTSQYLCASSATGKGTEAFFGQGTRLTVV.

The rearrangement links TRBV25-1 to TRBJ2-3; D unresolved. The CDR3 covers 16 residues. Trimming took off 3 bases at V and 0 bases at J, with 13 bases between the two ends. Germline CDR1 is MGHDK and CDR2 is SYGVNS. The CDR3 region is CASSDLNSGSTDTQYF. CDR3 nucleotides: TGTGCCAGCAGTGATCTAAACAGTGGCAGCACAGATACGCAGTATTTT.

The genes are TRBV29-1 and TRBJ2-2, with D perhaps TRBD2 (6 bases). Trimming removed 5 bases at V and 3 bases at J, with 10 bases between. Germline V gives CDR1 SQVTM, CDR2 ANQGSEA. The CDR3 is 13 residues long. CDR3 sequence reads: CSVCWEDTGELFF. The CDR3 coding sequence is TGCAGCGTTTGCTGGGAGGACACCGGGGAGCTGTTTTTT.

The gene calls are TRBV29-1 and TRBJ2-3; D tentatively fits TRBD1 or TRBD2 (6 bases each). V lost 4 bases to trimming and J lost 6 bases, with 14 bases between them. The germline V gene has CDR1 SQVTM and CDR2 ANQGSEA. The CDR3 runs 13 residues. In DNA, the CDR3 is TGCAGCGTTGGGCCGGGGGCGAGTGATACGCAGTATTTT. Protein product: CSVGPGASDTQYF.

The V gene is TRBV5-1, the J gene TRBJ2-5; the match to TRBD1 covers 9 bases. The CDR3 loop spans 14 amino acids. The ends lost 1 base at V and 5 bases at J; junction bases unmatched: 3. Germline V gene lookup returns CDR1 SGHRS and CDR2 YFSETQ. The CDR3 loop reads CASSLQTGGETQYF. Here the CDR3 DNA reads TGCGCCAGCAGCTTGCAGACAGGGGGGGAGACCCAGTACTTC.

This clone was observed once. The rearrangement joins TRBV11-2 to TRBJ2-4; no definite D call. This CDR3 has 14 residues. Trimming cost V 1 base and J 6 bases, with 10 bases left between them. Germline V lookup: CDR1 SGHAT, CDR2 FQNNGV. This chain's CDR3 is CASSLVREVNIQYF. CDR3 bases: TGTGCCAGCAGCTTAGTGAGAGAGGTAAACATTCAGTACTTC.